This T cell receptor (beta chain) was retrieved from a study of CD8 T cells in Susac syndrome. After extraction with the RNeasy kit, roughly 0.45 to 1 ug of the RNA was reverse transcribed using random hexamers. Via MiXCR, TCRdb re-called the immunoSEQ multiplex PCR reads, giving one row per CDR3 protein. The sample has roughly 160,000 distinct CDR3 sequences, around 94% seen once. The CDR3 extends over 15 amino acids. The germline V gene has CDR1 DFQATT and CDR2 SNEGSKA (reference sequence). V lost 5 bases, J lost 1 base, and 9 bases stayed unmatched. The healthy controls were matched to patients by age and sex.

The sequenced sample consisted of CD4+ T cells from PBMCs. The receptor comes from a human donor in good health. The V gene is TRBV20-1, the J gene TRBJ2-5, with 8 bases fitting TRBD1. This chain's CDR3 is CSAPRQGAFQETQYF. The CDR3 DNA follows: TGCAGTGCTCCAAGGCAGGGGGCTTTCCAAGAGACCCAGTACTTC.